The 12 T cell receptor beta chains listed next were all sequenced from one sample in a study of T-cell reconstitution after alpha-beta-depleted transplantation in children. Unique molecular identifiers were incorporated during preparation of the TCRbeta library. TCRdb re-derived calls from the PCR reads in MiXCR, one entry per CDR3 protein. The repertoire includes approximately 85,000 distinct CDR3 sequences, roughly a sixth of them detected once, and roughly a fifth sits in the top ten. Sequenced here: PBMCs, mostly from graft donor cells, sampled 180 days after TCRalphabeta/CD19-depleted stem cell transplant. These receptors were collected from a male patient under 10 years old who had a stem cell transplant for acute lymphoblastic leukemia, so the T cells may come from the graft donor.

The gene calls are TRBV27 and TRBJ2-7, with D uncertain. Trimming pared 3 bases from V and 3 bases from J, leaving 12 bases between. The length of the CDR3 is 14 residues. The germline V gene encodes CDR1 MNHEY and CDR2 SMNVEV (reference sequence). The CDR3 DNA reads as TGTGCCAGCAGTTTTGCCCCTCCCATCTACGAGCAGTACTTC. Its protein is CASSFAPPIYEQYF.

The chain links TRBV9 to TRBJ2-6; D remains ambiguous. Deletions cut 2 bases from V and 0 bases from J, with 18 bases between. CDR3 length: 19 amino acids. Germline loops: CDR1 SGDLS, CDR2 YYNGEE. The CDR3 loop is CASSVGPLQRASGANVLTF. For the CDR3, the DNA is TGTGCCAGCAGCGTCGGGCCACTTCAACGCGCCTCTGGGGCCAACGTCCTGACTTTC.

The table lists this clonotype with a few counts. The chain links TRBV6-2 or TRBV6-3 to TRBJ2-5; TRBD2 aligns across 7 bases. Trimming removed 2 bases from V and 0 bases from J; junction bases left unmatched: 3. CDR3 length: 15 residues. In germline, CDR1 is MNHEY, CDR2 SVGEGT. CDR3 region: CASSYASGDQETQYF. CDR3 DNA: TGTGCCAGCAGTTACGCCAGCGGGGACCAAGAGACCCAGTACTTC.

This clonotype was detected only a few times. In DNA form, the CDR3 reads TGTGCCATCTCGATCGGAGGGGTCACAGATACGCAGTATTTT. Protein sequence: CAISIGGVTDTQYF. The chain combines TRBV3-1 with TRBJ2-3; possibly TRBD2 for D (6 bases). Looked up from germline, CDR1 is LGHDT and CDR2 is YNNKEL (reference sequence). The CDR3 runs 14 residues. Trimming took off 10 bases at V and 2 bases at J, with 16 bases between the two ends.

This chain links TRBV5-1 with TRBJ1-1; D is unclear. Trimming removed 0 bases from V and 2 bases from J, with 17 bases in between. CDR1 and CDR2 from the germline V gene are SGHRS and YFSETQ. The CDR3 loop spans 17 amino acids. CDR3 protein: CASSLDPSGAINTEAFF. The DNA for the CDR3 is TGCGCCAGCAGCTTGGATCCCTCCGGCGCCATTAACACTGAAGCTTTCTTT.

A few counts support this clonotype. The rearrangement joins TRBV20-1 to TRBJ1-2; D is perhaps TRBD1 (5 bases). CDR1 is DFQATT, CDR2 SNEGSKA, per germline (reference sequence). The CDR3 sequence is 12 residues long. V gave up 1 base and J gave up 7 bases, with 10 bases separating them. This CDR3 is CSARGVGTGYTF. In DNA form, the CDR3 reads TGCAGTGCTAGAGGCGTCGGGACTGGCTACACCTTC.

At least ten counts were recorded for this clonotype. This chain uses TRBV12-3 or TRBV12-4 with TRBJ1-1; no clear D gene. CDR3 length equals 13 residues. Trimming removed 2 bases from V and 3 bases from J, with 7 bases in between. The CDR3 sequence: CASSLIGDTEAFF. As DNA, the CDR3 is TGTGCCAGCAGTTTAATCGGGGACACTGAAGCTTTCTTT.

The CDR3 loop reads CASSQENRGGAGELFF. The CDR3 nucleotides are TGTGCCAGCAGCCAAGAAAACCGGGGGGGTGCGGGGGAGCTGTTTTTT. The genes are TRBV3-1 and TRBJ2-2; 8 bases align to TRBD2. After removal of 0 bases from V and 8 bases from J, the junction contained 8 bases not matched to a gene. This CDR3 is 16 amino acids long. CDR1 LGHDT and CDR2 YNNKEL come from the germline V gene (reference sequence).

The sample holds a few counts of this clonotype. The chain is built from TRBV29-1 and TRBJ2-1, with D tentatively TRBD1 or TRBD2 (6 bases each). Trimming removed 4 bases at V and 8 bases at J, with 12 bases between. CDR1 and CDR2 (germline): SQVTM, ANQGSEA. The CDR3 sequence is 12 residues long. This chain's CDR3 is CSVGGDIDEQFF. CDR3 in DNA: TGCAGCGTTGGGGGGGACATTGATGAGCAGTTCTTC.

This clonotype was counted many times. The chain joins TRBV5-6 to TRBJ2-2, with 7 bases aligning to TRBD1. The germline V gene encodes CDR1 SGHDT and CDR2 YYEEEE. V gave up 2 bases and J gave up 4 bases; unmatched junction bases: 8. The CDR3 is made up of 16 amino acids. The CDR3 loop is CASSLKPTGRTGELFF. DNA for the CDR3: TGTGCCAGCAGCTTAAAACCGACAGGGCGCACCGGGGAGCTGTTTTTT.

A few counts support this clonotype. The chain has TRBV6-1 and TRBJ2-3; a possible D gene is TRBD2 (5 bases). V was shortened by 8 bases and J by 4 bases, with 22 bases between the two germline ends. The CDR3 loop spans 16 amino acids. Germline CDR1 MNHNS, CDR2 SASEGT. Written as DNA, the CDR3 is TGTGCCAGCCGGGTTGCCCTCAACACTAGACCAGATACGCAGTATTTT. Amino acid sequence: CASRVALNTRPDTQYF.

The chain joins TRBV20-1 to TRBJ2-7; 7 bases match TRBD2. The CDR3 spans 16 residues. Germline V gene sequence: CDR1 DFQATT, CDR2 SNEGSKA (reference sequence). V lost 3 bases, J lost 3 bases, and 14 bases stayed unmatched. This CDR3 is CSARDFTTSRRYEQYF. The CDR3 DNA reads as TGCAGTGCTAGGGACTTCACGACTAGCCGACGCTACGAGCAGTACTTC.